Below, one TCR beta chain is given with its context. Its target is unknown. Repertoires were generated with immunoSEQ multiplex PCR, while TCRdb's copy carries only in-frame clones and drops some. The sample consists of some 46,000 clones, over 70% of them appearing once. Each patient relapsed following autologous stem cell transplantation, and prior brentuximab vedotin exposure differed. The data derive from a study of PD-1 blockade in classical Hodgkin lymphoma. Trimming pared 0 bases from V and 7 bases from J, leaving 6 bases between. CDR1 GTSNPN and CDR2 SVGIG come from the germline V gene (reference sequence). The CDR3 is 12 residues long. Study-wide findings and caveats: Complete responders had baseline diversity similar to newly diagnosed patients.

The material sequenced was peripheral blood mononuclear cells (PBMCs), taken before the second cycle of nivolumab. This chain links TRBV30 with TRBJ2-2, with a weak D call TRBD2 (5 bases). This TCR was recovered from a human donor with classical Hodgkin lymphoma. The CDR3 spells CAWSVRGGELFF. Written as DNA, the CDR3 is TGTGCCTGGAGTGTACGGGGCGGGGAGCTGTTTTTT. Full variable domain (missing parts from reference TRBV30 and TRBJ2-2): SQTIHQWPATLVQPVGSPLSLECTVEGTSNPNLYWYRQAAGRGLQLLFYSVGIGQISSEVPQNLSASRPQDRQFILSSKKLLLSDSGFYLCAWSVRGGELFFGEGSRLTVL.